What follows are 28 T cell receptor beta chains derived from one specimen sequenced in a study of blood T cell repertoires in COVID-19. Here immunoSEQ multiplex PCR was the method, and the copy in TCRdb shows in-frame clones only, minus some. The data hold roughly 100,000 clones, with 88% observed a single time. Sequencing was performed on peripheral blood. These TCRs come from a woman in her seventies with acute or convalescent COVID-19.

The chain joins TRBV27 to TRBJ2-2; no firm D call. V lost 8 bases, J lost 0 bases, and 13 bases lay in between. The CDR3 is 15 residues long. In germline, CDR1 is MNHEY, CDR2 SMNVEV (reference sequence). Written as DNA, the CDR3 is TGTGCCAGCTTAAATAGAGCCACGAACACCGGGGAGCTGTTTTTT. Residues: CASLNRATNTGELFF.

The chain uses TRBV19 and TRBJ1-5; D may be TRBD1 (6 bases). The germline CDR1 and CDR2 sequences are LNHDA and SQIVND (reference sequence). There are 15 residues in the CDR3. The V and J ends lost 8 bases and 4 bases respectively, with 18 bases between them. CDR3 sequence: CASQVYRTANQPQHF. The CDR3 DNA reads TGTGCCAGTCAGGTTTATCGGACAGCTAATCAGCCCCAGCATTTT.

This clone was recorded many times. V gene TRBV3-1 (or the pseudogene TRBV3-2) combines with J gene TRBJ1-3; D is unclear. The CDR3 spans 15 residues. Germline values: CDR1 LGHDT, CDR2 YNNKEL (reference sequence). Trimming stripped 3 bases from V and 0 bases from J, with 9 bases between. The CDR3 bases are TGTGCCAGCAGCCATGGACTCCTCTCTGGAAACACCATATATTTT. Its translation: CASSHGLLSGNTIYF.

The CDR3 DNA reads as TGTGCCAGCAGCCAAGGGACACTTAACTATGGCTACACCTTC. It specifies CASSQGTLNYGYTF. The chain is built from TRBV3-1 (or the pseudogene TRBV3-2) and TRBJ1-2, with a weak D call TRBD1 (5 bases). CDR1 is LGHDT, CDR2 YNNKEL, per germline (reference sequence). Trimming pared 1 base from V and 1 base from J, leaving 7 bases between. The CDR3 runs to 14 residues.

The V gene is TRBV6-4, the J gene TRBJ2-1; TRBD2 matches at 12 bases. Germline-derived CDR1 and CDR2 are MRHNA and SNTAGT. Unmatched junction bases numbered 10, after V lost 7 bases and J lost 9 bases. The CDR3 is 15 residues long. This chain's CDR3 is CASTRTSGNPGEQFF. The CDR3 DNA is TGTGCCAGCACCCGGACTAGCGGGAACCCGGGTGAGCAGTTCTTC.

The V call is TRBV2, the J call TRBJ2-5; 11 bases align to TRBD2. Germline loops: CDR1 SNHLY, CDR2 FYNNEI. The trim removed 6 bases at V and 2 bases at J, leaving 5 bases unmatched. The CDR3 is made up of 15 amino acids. The CDR3 DNA follows: TGTGCCAGCAGGGGGGGACTAGCGGAACAAGAGACCCAGTACTTC. Translating gives CASRGGLAEQETQYF. Supplemented by reference TRBV2 and TRBJ2-5, the full variable domain reads EPEVTQTPSHQVTQMGQEVILRCVPISNHLYFYWYRQILGQKVEFLVSFYNNEISEKSEIFDDQFSVERPDGSNFTLKIRSTKLEDSAMYFCASRGGLAEQETQYFGPGTRLLVL.

The V call is TRBV27, the J call TRBJ1-4; 7 positions match TRBD1. CDR3 size: 14 residues. Per the germline V gene, CDR1 is MNHEY and CDR2 is SMNVEV (reference sequence). Losses at the gene ends were 6 bases for V and 0 bases for J; bases not matched to a gene: 1. The CDR3 DNA is TGTGCCAGCAGCGGGACAGCAACTAATGAAAAACTGTTTTTT. Translated: CASSGTATNEKLFF.

This chain uses TRBV9 with TRBJ2-2; D might be TRBD2 (6 bases). The CDR3 is 16 residues long. CDR1 and CDR2 from the germline V gene are SGDLS and YYNGEE. Trimming removed 0 bases from V and 0 bases from J, with 9 bases in between. DNA for the CDR3: TGTGCCAGCAGCGTAGGGAGGGGAACGAACACCGGGGAGCTGTTTTTT. Its translation is CASSVGRGTNTGELFF.

The chain links TRBV19 to TRBJ1-2, with TRBD1 identical over 8 bases. Losses at the gene ends were 2 bases for V and 2 bases for J; bases not matched to a gene: 10. This CDR3 comprises 17 residues. Germline-derived CDR1 and CDR2 are LNHDA and SQIVND (reference sequence). Here the CDR3 DNA reads TGTGCCAGTAGTATAAGGGCAGGGGGCGATGGGAACTATGGCTACACCTTC. It encodes CASSIRAGGDGNYGYTF. Full variable domain (outside the CDR3, taken from reference TRBV19 and TRBJ1-2): DGGITQSPKYLFRKEGQNVTLSCEQNLNHDAMYWYRQDPGQGLRLIYYSQIVNDFQKGDIAEGYSVSREKKESFPLTVTSAQKNPTAFYLCASSIRAGGDGNYGYTFGSGTRLTVV.

The chain combines TRBV19 with TRBJ1-5; D unresolved. Trimming stripped 7 bases from V and 5 bases from J, with 15 bases between. The CDR3 covers 14 residues. Germline V gene data show CDR1 as LNHDA and CDR2 as SQIVND (reference sequence). CDR3 in DNA: TGTGCCAGTATCACCTCGGGGTCGGATCAGCCCCAGCATTTT. Its protein is CASITSGSDQPQHF.

V and J are TRBV29-1 and TRBJ2-1; tentatively, D is TRBD1 (5 bases). V shed 6 bases and J shed 10 bases, with 16 bases lying between them. The CDR3 has 12 residues. Germline loops: CDR1 SQVTM, CDR2 ANQGSEA. For the CDR3, the DNA is TGCAGCGTCGAGAGCAGGGTGTGGGAGCAGTTCTTC. This sequence encodes CSVESRVWEQFF.

The CDR3 DNA follows: TGTGCCAGCAGTTCACGACAGACGAATGAAAAACTGTTTTTT. Amino acid sequence: CASSSRQTNEKLFF. This chain connects TRBV27 to TRBJ1-4; tentative D call: TRBD1 (5 bases). Germline V gives CDR1 MNHEY, CDR2 SMNVEV (reference sequence). The CDR3 has 14 residues. V lost 4 bases to trimming and J lost 5 bases, with 11 bases between them.

J is TRBJ2-7 and V is TRBV9; 7 bases line up with TRBD1. This CDR3 is built from 14 residues. Germline CDR1 reads SGDLS; CDR2 reads YYNGEE. V dropped 0 bases and J dropped 3; count of bases not matched to a gene: 3. CDR3 protein: CASSVGQGFYEQYF. CDR3 bases: TGTGCCAGCAGCGTAGGACAGGGATTCTACGAGCAGTACTTC.

V usage is TRBV5-1 and J usage is TRBJ1-1; D is possibly TRBD1 (5 bases). The CDR3 is made up of 12 amino acids. Germline values: CDR1 SGHRS, CDR2 YFSETQ. V was shortened by 8 bases and J by 4 bases, with 12 bases between the two germline ends. CDR3 region: CASGFGGTEAFF. CDR3 bases: TGCGCCAGTGGCTTCGGGGGCACTGAAGCTTTCTTT.

The chain combines TRBV12-3 or TRBV12-4 with TRBJ1-2; no reliable D call. This CDR3 is built from 11 residues. Between the trimmed V and J ends, which lost 4 bases and 6 bases, there was a span of 6 bases. CDR3 region: CASSSRDGYTF. The CDR3, as DNA: TGTGCCAGCAGTTCCCGTGATGGCTACACCTTC.

The chain couples TRBV4-1 to TRBJ2-7; TRBD1 matches at 7 bases. CDR1 MGHRA and CDR2 YSYEKL come from the germline V gene. The CDR3 loop spans 14 amino acids. The V and J ends lost 4 bases and 1 base, in that order; junction bases with no gene match: 4. DNA of the CDR3: TGCGCCAGCAGCCGGCCGGGACAGTCCTACGAGCAGTACTTC. Translation: CASSRPGQSYEQYF.

The V call is TRBV30, the J call TRBJ1-4; 7 bases map to TRBD1. CDR1 GTSNPN and CDR2 SVGIG come from the germline V gene (reference sequence). CDR3 length: 15 residues. V was pared by 0 bases and J by 10 bases, with 11 bases of the junction left unmatched. CDR3 DNA: TGTGCCTGGAGTGTACAGGAGGGGGCTGGAGGAAAACTGTTTTTT. As protein: CAWSVQEGAGGKLFF.

This chain joins TRBV6-1 and TRBJ1-5, with 7 bases identical to TRBD1. The CDR3 runs to 16 residues. Unmatched junction bases numbered 12, after V lost 4 bases and J lost 6 bases. Germline loops: CDR1 MNHNS, CDR2 SASEGT. CDR3 residues: CASSVLTGPGSQPQHF. The CDR3 DNA reads TGTGCCAGCAGTGTCCTGACAGGGCCAGGGAGTCAGCCCCAGCATTTT.

This clone was seen a single time. The chain employs TRBV29-1 and TRBJ2-3, with 7 bases matching TRBD2. Looked up from germline, CDR1 is SQVTM and CDR2 is ANQGSEA. The CDR3 sequence is 15 residues long. V shed 2 bases, J shed 2 bases, and the junction held 7 bases outside the gene matches. The CDR3: CSVESASGNTDTQYF. The CDR3 region has the DNA TGCAGCGTTGAATCCGCTAGCGGAAACACAGATACGCAGTATTTT.

The chain couples TRBV7-9 to TRBJ2-7; 7 positions agree with TRBD1. Germline trimming cut 5 bases from V and 5 bases from J; bases unmatched to any gene: 6. CDR1 SEHNR and CDR2 FQNEAQ come from the germline V gene (reference sequence). The CDR3 loop spans 13 amino acids. The CDR3 spells CASSLMTGNEQYF. CDR3 coding DNA: TGTGCCAGCAGCCTAATGACAGGGAACGAGCAGTACTTC.

The rearrangement joins TRBV6-5 to TRBJ2-1, with 10 nucleotides matching TRBD2. CDR3 length: 15 amino acids. In germline, CDR1 is MNHEY, CDR2 SVGAGI. V lost 6 bases, J lost 4 bases, and 6 bases stayed unmatched. In DNA, the CDR3 is TGTGCCAGCAGCATCATAGCGGGAGGATACAATGAGCAGTTCTTC. It codes for CASSIIAGGYNEQFF.

A single count supports this clone. The chain couples TRBV6-1 to TRBJ1-1; TRBD1 agrees at 7 bases. Germline V gene data show CDR1 as MNHNS and CDR2 as SASEGT. Losses at the gene ends were 1 base for V and 1 base for J; bases not matched to a gene: 6. CDR3 length equals 16 residues. The CDR3, as DNA: TGTGCCAGCAGTGAAGAGGCTAGGGACAGGAACACTGAAGCTTTCTTT. Its protein product is CASSEEARDRNTEAFF.

This clone was counted a single time. The chain uses TRBV24-1 and TRBJ1-1; D possibly corresponds to TRBD1 (6 bases). Germline assignment: CDR1 KGHDR and CDR2 SFDVKD. The V gene lost 2 bases and the J gene lost 3 bases, with 15 bases spanning the gap. CDR3 size: 16 residues. The CDR3 DNA reads TGTGCCACCAGTGATTCCCGACAGGACAGAGACACTGAAGCTTTCTTT. Protein product: CATSDSRQDRDTEAFF.

J is TRBJ1-3 and V is TRBV19; D not certain. The CDR3 runs 16 residues. Trimming took 7 bases from V and 0 from J, leaving 16 bases between them. Germline V gene sequence: CDR1 LNHDA, CDR2 SQIVND (reference sequence). The CDR3 is CASTPLWGGSGNTIYF. CDR3 in DNA: TGTGCCAGTACCCCTCTCTGGGGAGGCTCTGGAAACACCATATATTTT.

The chain couples TRBV27 to TRBJ1-5, with D possibly TRBD1 on 5 matching bases. In germline, CDR1 is MNHEY, CDR2 SMNVEV (reference sequence). There are 14 residues in the CDR3. Trimming removed 6 bases at V and 1 base at J, with 10 bases between. Here the CDR3 reads CASSDRRSNQPQHF. In DNA form, the CDR3 reads TGTGCCAGCAGCGACAGAAGGAGCAATCAGCCCCAGCATTTT.

The rearrangement links TRBV19 to TRBJ1-6; a weak D match, TRBD1 (6 bases). This CDR3 spans 15 amino acids. V was clipped by 4 bases and J by 7 bases, with 14 bases between them. Germline-derived CDR1 and CDR2 are LNHDA and SQIVND (reference sequence). The CDR3, as DNA: TGTGCCAGTAGTACTGGGACATGGGGAAATTCACCCCTCCACTTT. It encodes CASSTGTWGNSPLHF. Full variable domain (missing parts from reference TRBV19 and TRBJ1-6): DGGITQSPKYLFRKEGQNVTLSCEQNLNHDAMYWYRQDPGQGLRLIYYSQIVNDFQKGDIAEGYSVSREKKESFPLTVTSAQKNPTAFYLCASSTGTWGNSPLHFGNGTRLTVT.

The chain employs TRBV30 and TRBJ2-7; D might be TRBD1 (5 bases). The V gene's germline CDR1 is GTSNPN and CDR2 SVGIG (reference sequence). CDR3 length: 13 residues. V was cut by 4 bases and J by 2 bases, with 12 bases left in between. CDR3 protein: CAWNPGYTYEQYF. CDR3 nucleotides: TGTGCCTGGAATCCAGGGTATACCTACGAGCAGTACTTC.

This chain uses TRBV28 with TRBJ1-2, with D tentatively TRBD1 (5 bases). This CDR3 spans 15 amino acids. Germline V gene data show CDR1 as MDHEN and CDR2 as SYDVKM. V lost 8 bases and J 4 bases, leaving 20 bases between the germline ends. The CDR3 bases are TGTGCCAGCTGCGTGCCAGGGCAAGAAATCTATGGCTACACCTTC. The encoded protein is CASCVPGQEIYGYTF.